The clone carrying this TCR beta chain was seen a single time. Antigen specificity is unknown. A single base separates this from a much larger clone, so it may be a read error. Likely a read error: the CDR3 ends without its conserved phenylalanine or tryptophan. Starting from around 510 ng of total RNA, TCR beta cDNA was produced with a primer in the constant region. Employing slightly modified ARM-PCR, three nested multiplex PCR rounds were run, and these gave rise to the TCR beta libraries. TRBV1-TRBV30 forward primers and a C-beta reverse primer were used in the first two PCR rounds, which each ran for about 11 cycles. TCRdb independently ran MiXCR on the multiplex PCR reads; one entry per CDR3 protein. The sample shows approximately 340,000 distinct CDR3 sequences, around three fifths of them seen only once. This specimen comes from a study of tumor-infiltrating lymphocytes in primary liver carcinoma. Turning to the study itself: Patients' primary liver carcinoma was surgically resected. Samples produced roughly 3.5 to 7.5 million productive TCRbeta reads, comparable across tissue types.

From germline, CDR1 is SEHNR and CDR2 FQNEAQ (reference sequence). This CDR3 spans 15 amino acids. The V gene lost 2 bases and the J gene lost 0 bases, with 10 bases spanning the gap. Findings and limits, study-wide: A significantly higher top-250-clone fraction was recorded for tumors than for blood (p = 0.039).

Unsorted whole blood supplied the RNA, and germline DNA was extracted too. No patient had received treatment, and all had chronic HBV infection. The V call is TRBV7-9, the J call TRBJ1-1; a possible D gene is TRBD1 (5 bases). Source material: peripheral blood. This TCR was recovered from a man in his forties with primary liver carcinoma and hepatitis B virus infection. CDR3 sequence (DNA): TGTGCCAGCAGCTTATGGACACTCATGAACACTGAAGCTTTCTCT. As protein: CASSLWTLMNTEAFS.